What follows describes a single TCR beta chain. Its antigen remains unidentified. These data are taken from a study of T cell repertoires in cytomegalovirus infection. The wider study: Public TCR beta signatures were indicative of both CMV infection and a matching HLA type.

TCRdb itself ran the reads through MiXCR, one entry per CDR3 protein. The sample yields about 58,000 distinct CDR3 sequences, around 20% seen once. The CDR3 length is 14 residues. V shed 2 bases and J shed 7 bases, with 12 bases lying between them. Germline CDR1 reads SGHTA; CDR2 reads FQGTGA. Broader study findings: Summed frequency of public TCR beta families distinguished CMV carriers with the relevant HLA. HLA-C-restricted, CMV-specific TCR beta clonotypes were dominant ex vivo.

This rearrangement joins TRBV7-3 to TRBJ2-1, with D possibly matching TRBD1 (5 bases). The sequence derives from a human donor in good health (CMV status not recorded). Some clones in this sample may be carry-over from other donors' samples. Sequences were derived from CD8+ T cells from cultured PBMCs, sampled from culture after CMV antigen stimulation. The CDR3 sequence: CASSLQGKMNEQFF. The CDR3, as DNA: TGTGCCAGCAGCTTACAGGGAAAAATGAATGAGCAGTTCTTC.